Following are 21 T cell receptor beta chains from one sample sequenced in a study of T cell responses to AZD1222 COVID-19 vaccine. Sequenced by immunoSEQ multiplex PCR; TCRdb stores in-frame clones only, minus some. Seen here are about 92,000 clones, around 88% observed once, and the top ten hold about a tenth. Sequenced here: peripheral blood, sampled on day 0 of MenACWY control vaccination. These receptor sequences come from an adult in good health.

This rearrangement joins TRBV30 to TRBJ1-4; no firm D call. The ends were cut back, 0 bases at V and 8 bases at J, with 13 bases in the middle. Germline V gene data show CDR1 as GTSNPN and CDR2 as SVGIG (reference sequence). This CDR3 is built from 14 residues. The CDR3 coding sequence is TGTGCCTGGAGTGTACCAAAGTCTAGAGAAAAACTGTTTTTT. Translation: CAWSVPKSREKLFF.

The chain uses TRBV5-1 and TRBJ2-2; 7 nucleotides agree with TRBD2. The CDR3 extends over 16 amino acids. Germline V gene sequence: CDR1 SGHRS, CDR2 YFSETQ. V was pared by 5 bases and J by 3 bases, with 10 bases of the junction left unmatched. The CDR3 loop is CASSFRGLEDTGELFF. The CDR3 region has the DNA TGCGCCAGCAGTTTCCGTGGACTAGAGGACACCGGGGAGCTGTTTTTT.

The rearrangement links TRBV3-1 (or the pseudogene TRBV3-2) to TRBJ1-2; 11 nucleotides align to TRBD1. Germline V gene data show CDR1 as LGHDT and CDR2 as YNNKEL (reference sequence). The CDR3 length is 14 residues. V shed 4 bases, J shed 3 bases, and the junction held 1 base outside the gene matches. CDR3 in DNA: TGTGCCAGCAGCCCGGGACAGGGGGACTATGGCTACACCTTC. Translated: CASSPGQGDYGYTF.

The chain is built from TRBV28 and TRBJ1-2; tentatively, D is TRBD1 (5 bases). The CDR3 is made up of 15 amino acids. The germline V gene encodes CDR1 MDHEN and CDR2 SYDVKM. V was shortened by 2 bases and J by 4 bases, with 14 bases between the two germline ends. The CDR3 coding sequence is TGTGCCAGCAGTTTACCCCGGGACGTGTCCTATGGCTACACCTTC. Its translation: CASSLPRDVSYGYTF.

This clone showed up just once. The J gene is TRBJ1-5, the V gene TRBV7-2; maybe TRBD1 (5 bases). The V gene's germline CDR1 is SGHTA and CDR2 FQGNSA. There are 14 residues in the CDR3. Trimming removed 3 bases from V and 4 bases from J, with 10 bases in between. CDR3 region: CASSFVTDNQPQHF. The DNA of the CDR3 is TGTGCCAGCAGCTTTGTGACAGATAATCAGCCCCAGCATTTT. The full variable domain, rest sourced from reference TRBV7-2 and TRBJ1-5, is GAGVSQSPSNKVTEKGKDVELRCDPISGHTALYWYRQSLGQGLEFLIYFQGNSAPDKSGLPSDRFSAERTGGSVSTLTIQRTQQEDSAVYLCASSFVTDNQPQHFGDGTRLSIL.

The chain links TRBV5-4 to TRBJ2-3; D is ambiguous. Trimming shortened V by 5 bases and J by 9 bases, and 13 bases separated the two germline ends. Germline V gene data show CDR1 as SGHNT and CDR2 as YYREEE (reference sequence). The CDR3 is 12 residues long. The CDR3 DNA sequence: TGTGCCAGCAGTCGTACTGCCGGCACGCAGTATTTT. Amino acid sequence: CASSRTAGTQYF.

The genes are TRBV7-2 and TRBJ1-2; D not certain. CDR1 and CDR2 from the germline V gene are SGHTA and FQGNSA. V gave up 3 bases and J gave up 7 bases, with 18 bases separating them. This CDR3 spans 15 amino acids. CDR3 loop: CASSFPSTWGGGYTF. The CDR3, as DNA: TGTGCCAGCAGCTTCCCTTCAACCTGGGGAGGTGGCTACACCTTC.

A few counts support this clone. The chain carries TRBV6-5 and TRBJ2-7; either TRBD1 or TRBD2 may supply D (5 bases each). This CDR3 is 13 amino acids long. Germline lookup yields CDR1 MNHEY and CDR2 SVGAGI. The V gene lost 11 bases and the J gene lost 4 bases, with 18 bases spanning the gap. CDR3 loop: CASRTLKGYEQYF. The CDR3 coding sequence is TGTGCCTCCCGGACTTTAAAGGGGTACGAGCAGTACTTC.

This CDR3 is CASSQGEGVFRTGDYGYTF. Written as DNA, the CDR3 is TGTGCCAGCAGCCAAGGGGAGGGGGTTTTTAGGACAGGCGATTATGGCTACACCTTC. The V gene is TRBV4-2, the J gene TRBJ1-2; the match to TRBD1 covers 7 bases. This CDR3 spans 19 amino acids. CDR1 and CDR2 from the germline V gene are LGHNA and YNFKEQ. The V and J ends lost 1 base and 5 bases, in that order; junction bases with no gene match: 19.

This clone was detected once. In DNA form, the CDR3 reads TGCGCCAGCATTATCAGCCCGGGACGACAGAACACCGGGGAGCTGTTTTTT. It specifies CASIISPGRQNTGELFF. This chain connects TRBV5-1 to TRBJ2-2; D may match TRBD1 or TRBD2 (5 bases each). V was cut by 6 bases and J by 1 base, with 19 bases left in between. The CDR3 consists of 17 residues. Germline values: CDR1 SGHRS, CDR2 YFSETQ. Using reference TRBV5-1 and TRBJ2-2 for the parts outside the CDR3, the full variable domain is KAGVTQTPRYLIKTRGQQVTLSCSPISGHRSVSWYQQTPGQGLQFLFEYFSETQRNKGNFPGRFSGRQFSNSRSEMNVSTLELGDSALYLCASIISPGRQNTGELFFGEGSRLTVL.

This chain connects TRBV7-9 to TRBJ2-5; TRBD1 matches at 9 bases. The CDR3 is 16 residues long. Germline CDR1 and CDR2: SEHNR and FQNEAQ (reference sequence). Trimming at V came to 1 base and at J to 1 base, leaving 4 bases not matched to a gene. In DNA, the CDR3 is TGTGCCAGCAGCTTAGTCTCGACAGGGGGCCAAGAGACCCAGTACTTC. Encoded protein: CASSLVSTGGQETQYF.

The sample holds one count of this clone. V and J are TRBV3-1 (or the pseudogene TRBV3-2) and TRBJ2-3, with unresolved D. This CDR3 contains 13 residues. V was shortened by 5 bases and J by 8 bases, with 14 bases between the two germline ends. The germline V gene encodes CDR1 LGHDT and CDR2 YNNKEL (reference sequence). The CDR3 nucleotides are TGTGCCAGCAGCTACAGCGACCGGGCTACGCAGTATTTT. This encodes CASSYSDRATQYF.

The rearrangement uses TRBV5-6 and TRBJ2-1; tentative D call: TRBD1 (6 bases). Germline V CDR1 and CDR2: SGHDT, YYEEEE. This CDR3 is built from 14 residues. V shed 6 bases and J shed 10 bases, with 20 bases lying between them. In DNA, the CDR3 is TGTGCCAGCACCACCGGGACAAGGACTGGGGAGCAGTTCTTC. This sequence encodes CASTTGTRTGEQFF. The entire variable domain, with the rest obtained from reference TRBV5-6 and TRBJ2-1, is as follows: DAGVTQSPTHLIKTRGQQVTLRCSPKSGHDTVSWYQQALGQGPQFIFQYYEEEERQRGNFPDRFSGHQFPNYSSELNVNALLLGDSALYLCASTTGTRTGEQFFGPGTRLTVL.

This rearrangement joins TRBV19 to TRBJ1-2; D is undetermined. Germline-derived CDR1 and CDR2 are LNHDA and SQIVND (reference sequence). This CDR3 has 15 amino acids. V was pared by 0 bases and J by 2 bases, with 10 bases between. In DNA, the CDR3 is TGTGCCAGTAGTATAGATAAGGCAGGAAACTATGGCTACACCTTC. This sequence encodes CASSIDKAGNYGYTF.

V is TRBV5-6 and J is TRBJ2-5, with 8 bases that match TRBD2. CDR1 and CDR2 from the germline V gene are SGHDT and YYEEEE. The CDR3 covers 15 residues. With 5 bases clipped from V and 5 bases from J, the junction kept 11 bases outside the gene matches. This CDR3 reads CASRARAGGAETQYF. The CDR3 coding sequence is TGTGCCAGCAGGGCCCGTGCGGGGGGCGCCGAGACCCAGTACTTC.

This clone was counted between two and nine times. The rearrangement uses TRBV7-2 and TRBJ2-3; D is uncertain. V was trimmed by 4 bases and J by 0 bases, leaving 5 bases between them. The V gene's germline CDR1 is SGHTA and CDR2 FQGNSA. The CDR3 is 13 residues long. This CDR3 is CASSSPSTDTQYF. In nucleotides, the CDR3 is TGTGCCAGCAGCTCCCCTAGCACAGATACGCAGTATTTT.

The chain carries TRBV5-1 and TRBJ2-2; tentatively, D is TRBD2 (7 bases). The V end was cut by 0 bases, the J end by 4 bases, with 16 bases between. The germline V gene has CDR1 SGHRS and CDR2 YFSETQ. This CDR3 contains 17 residues. The CDR3 spells CASSLVGVGGRTGELFF. Here the CDR3 DNA reads TGCGCCAGCAGCTTGGTTGGAGTGGGGGGGCGCACCGGGGAGCTGTTTTTT.

Only one count was recorded for this clone. V is TRBV19 and J is TRBJ1-1, with D hard to call. The CDR3 covers 13 residues. Germline values: CDR1 LNHDA, CDR2 SQIVND (reference sequence). Trimming stripped 4 bases from V and 4 bases from J, with 10 bases between. Here the CDR3 DNA reads TGTGCCAGTAGTAGTACCGGAGGCACTGAAGCTTTCTTT. Its protein is CASSSTGGTEAFF.

The chain has TRBV7-2 and TRBJ1-5; TRBD1 agrees at 8 bases. Losses at the gene ends were 4 bases for V and 7 bases for J; bases not matched to a gene: 6. The CDR3 contains 14 residues. CDR1 is SGHTA, CDR2 FQGNSA, per germline. The CDR3 region has the DNA TGTGCCAGCAGCTCACCCTGGACAGGGCAGCCCCAGCATTTT. Translating it yields CASSSPWTGQPQHF. The full variable domain, its missing parts supplied by reference TRBV7-2 and TRBJ1-5, is GAGVSQSPSNKVTEKGKDVELRCDPISGHTALYWYRQSLGQGLEFLIYFQGNSAPDKSGLPSDRFSAERTGGSVSTLTIQRTQQEDSAVYLCASSSPWTGQPQHFGDGTRLSIL.

Turning to this clone: This sample includes further DNA sequences coding for the same CDR3. The genes are TRBV5-1 and TRBJ1-1; TRBD1 matches at 7 bases. CDR1 and CDR2 from the germline V gene are SGHRS and YFSETQ. This CDR3 is built from 14 residues. The V gene end was trimmed by 1 base and the J gene end by 2 bases; junction bases not matched to a gene: 2. The CDR3 coding sequence is TGCGCCAGCAGCTTGAGACAGGGCAACACTGAAGCTTTCTTT. Protein: CASSLRQGNTEAFF.

The V and J genes are TRBV9 and TRBJ2-7, with D unclear. This CDR3 comprises 15 residues. Germline CDR1 reads SGDLS; CDR2 reads YYNGEE. V lost 0 bases, J lost 2 bases, and 12 bases lay in between. The CDR3 loop reads CASSVDGFPTYEQYF. The CDR3 nucleotides read TGTGCCAGCAGCGTAGACGGCTTTCCGACCTACGAGCAGTACTTC.